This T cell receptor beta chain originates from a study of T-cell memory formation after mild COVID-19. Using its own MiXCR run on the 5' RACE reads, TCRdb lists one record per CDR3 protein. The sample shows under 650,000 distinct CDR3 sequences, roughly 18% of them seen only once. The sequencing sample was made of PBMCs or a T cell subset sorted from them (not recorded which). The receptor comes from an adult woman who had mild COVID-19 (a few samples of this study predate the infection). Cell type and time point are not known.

The CDR3 region has the DNA TGCAGTGCTTCCGGACTAGCGGGGGCCAACTACGAGCAGTACTTC. Protein product: CSASGLAGANYEQYF. V is TRBV20-1 and J is TRBJ2-7, with 13 bases aligning to TRBD2. V was pared by 5 bases and J by 3 bases, with 7 bases of the junction left unmatched. Germline lookup yields CDR1 DFQATT and CDR2 SNEGSKA (reference sequence). The CDR3 contains 15 residues.